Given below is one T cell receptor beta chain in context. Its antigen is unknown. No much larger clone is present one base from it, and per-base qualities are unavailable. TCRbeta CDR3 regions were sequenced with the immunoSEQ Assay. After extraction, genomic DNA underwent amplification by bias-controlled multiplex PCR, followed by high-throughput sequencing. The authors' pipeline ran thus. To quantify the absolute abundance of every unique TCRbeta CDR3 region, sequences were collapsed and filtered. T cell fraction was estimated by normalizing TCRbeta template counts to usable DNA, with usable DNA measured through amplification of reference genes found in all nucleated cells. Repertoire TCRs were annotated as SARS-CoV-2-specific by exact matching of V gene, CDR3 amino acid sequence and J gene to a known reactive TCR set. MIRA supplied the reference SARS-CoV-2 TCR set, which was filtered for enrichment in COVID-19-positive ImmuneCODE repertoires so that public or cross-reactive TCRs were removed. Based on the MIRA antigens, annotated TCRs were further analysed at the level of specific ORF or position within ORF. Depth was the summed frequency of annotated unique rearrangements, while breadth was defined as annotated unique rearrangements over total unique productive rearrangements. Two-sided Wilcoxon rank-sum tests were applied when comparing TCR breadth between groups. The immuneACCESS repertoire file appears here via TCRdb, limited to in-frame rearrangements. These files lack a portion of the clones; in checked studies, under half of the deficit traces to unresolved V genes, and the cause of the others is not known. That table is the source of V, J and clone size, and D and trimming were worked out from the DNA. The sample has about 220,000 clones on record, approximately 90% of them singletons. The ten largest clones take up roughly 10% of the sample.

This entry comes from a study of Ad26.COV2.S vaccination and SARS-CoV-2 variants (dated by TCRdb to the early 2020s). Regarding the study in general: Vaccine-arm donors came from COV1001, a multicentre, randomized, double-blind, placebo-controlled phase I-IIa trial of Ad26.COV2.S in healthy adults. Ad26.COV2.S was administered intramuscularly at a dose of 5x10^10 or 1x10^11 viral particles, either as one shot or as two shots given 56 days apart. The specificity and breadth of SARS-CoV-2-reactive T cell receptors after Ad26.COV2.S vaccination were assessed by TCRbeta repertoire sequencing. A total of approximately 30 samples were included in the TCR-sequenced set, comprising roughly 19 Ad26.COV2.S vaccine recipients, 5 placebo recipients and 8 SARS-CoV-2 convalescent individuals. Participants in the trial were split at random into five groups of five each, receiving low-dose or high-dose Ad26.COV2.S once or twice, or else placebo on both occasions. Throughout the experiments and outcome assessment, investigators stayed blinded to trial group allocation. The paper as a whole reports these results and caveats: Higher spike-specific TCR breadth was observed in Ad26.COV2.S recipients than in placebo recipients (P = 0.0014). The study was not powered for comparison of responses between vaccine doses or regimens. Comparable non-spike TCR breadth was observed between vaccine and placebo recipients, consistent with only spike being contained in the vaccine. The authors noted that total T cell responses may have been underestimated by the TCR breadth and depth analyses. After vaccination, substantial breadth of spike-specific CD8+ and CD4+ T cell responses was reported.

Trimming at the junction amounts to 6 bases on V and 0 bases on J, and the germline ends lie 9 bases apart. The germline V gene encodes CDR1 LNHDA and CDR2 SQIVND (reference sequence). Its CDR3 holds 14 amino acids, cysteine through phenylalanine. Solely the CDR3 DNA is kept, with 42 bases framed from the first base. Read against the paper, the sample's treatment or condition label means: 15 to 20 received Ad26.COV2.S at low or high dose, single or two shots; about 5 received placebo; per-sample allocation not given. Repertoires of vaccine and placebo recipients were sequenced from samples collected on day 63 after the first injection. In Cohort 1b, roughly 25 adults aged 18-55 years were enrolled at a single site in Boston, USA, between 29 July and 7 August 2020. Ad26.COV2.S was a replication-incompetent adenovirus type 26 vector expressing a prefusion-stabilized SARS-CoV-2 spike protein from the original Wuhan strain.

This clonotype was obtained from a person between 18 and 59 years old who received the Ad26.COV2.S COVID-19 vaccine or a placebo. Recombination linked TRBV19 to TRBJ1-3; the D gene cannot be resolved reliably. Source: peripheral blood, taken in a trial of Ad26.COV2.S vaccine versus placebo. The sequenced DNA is TGTGCCAGTAGCCTTACGGGCTCTGGAAACACCATATATTTT. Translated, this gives CASSLTGSGNTIYF. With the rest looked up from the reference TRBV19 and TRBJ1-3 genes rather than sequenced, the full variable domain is DGGITQSPKYLFRKEGQNVTLSCEQNLNHDAMYWYRQDPGQGLRLIYYSQIVNDFQKGDIAEGYSVSREKKESFPLTVTSAQKNPTAFYLCASSLTGSGNTIYFGEGSWLTVV.